This TCR beta chain is drawn from a study of identifying expanded T cells in peripheral blood. About this clone itself: The target antigen is unknown.

Study results and limitations: Clone count variance between approximately two-week samples rose with total template count. Approximately 1.1 clones differed between technical replicates, versus about 15 and 19 over time.

CDR1 is MNHEY and CDR2 is SMNVEV in the germline V gene (reference sequence). Trimming pared 5 bases from V and 3 bases from J, leaving 16 bases between. This CDR3 is 15 amino acids long. Assay: immunoSEQ multiplex PCR; the TCRdb copy retains only in-frame clones and omits some. The table lists under 95,000 clones, around 91% of them singletons. During the collection period, no donor immune events like infections were recorded. The gene calls are TRBV27 and TRBJ1-2; D ambiguous. This sequence was found in a person between 18 and 75 years old in good health. Sequencing used blood. The CDR3, as DNA: TGTGCCAGCAGTCCCCGAAGGGCTTTCGACTATGGCTACACCTTC. It is translated as CASSPRRAFDYGYTF.